The present T cell receptor (beta chain) was sequenced within a study of response to subunit inactivated influenza vaccine. V lost 2 bases and J lost 0, with 14 bases in between. The CDR3 is 16 amino acids. Per germline, CDR1 DFQATT and CDR2 SNEGSKA (reference sequence). This clonotype was seen repeatedly, ten times or more. Its antigen is unidentified. Study-wide points: The authors suggested that every seasonal influenza vaccination recruits few new T cells.

TCRdb re-called the RT-PCR reads with MiXCR, one entry per CDR3 protein. This sample has about 780,000 distinct CDR3 sequences; less than 20% occur once, and the top ten carry 11%. Sequenced here: PBMCs from blood, sampled roughly 5 days after vaccination. The clonotype originates from a man aged 50 or older who received an inactivated influenza vaccine. The rearrangement uses TRBV20-1 and TRBJ2-4; D is ambiguous. CDR3: CSARSDQSLAKNIQYF. In nucleotides, the CDR3 is TGCAGTGCTAGATCGGACCAATCTCTAGCCAAAAACATTCAGTACTTC.